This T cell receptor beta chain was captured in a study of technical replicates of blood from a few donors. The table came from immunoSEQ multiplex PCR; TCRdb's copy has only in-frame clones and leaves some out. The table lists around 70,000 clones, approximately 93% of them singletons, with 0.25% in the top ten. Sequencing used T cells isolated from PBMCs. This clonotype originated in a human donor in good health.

CDR3 sequence reads: CASNGEGQYEQYF. CDR3 DNA: TGTGCCAGCAATGGGGAGGGTCAGTACGAGCAGTACTTC. The chain is built from TRBV28 and TRBJ2-7; 7 bases are a match to TRBD2. Germline-derived CDR1 and CDR2 are MDHEN and SYDVKM. The V and J ends lost 7 bases and 4 bases, in that order; junction bases with no gene match: 7. The CDR3 runs 13 residues.